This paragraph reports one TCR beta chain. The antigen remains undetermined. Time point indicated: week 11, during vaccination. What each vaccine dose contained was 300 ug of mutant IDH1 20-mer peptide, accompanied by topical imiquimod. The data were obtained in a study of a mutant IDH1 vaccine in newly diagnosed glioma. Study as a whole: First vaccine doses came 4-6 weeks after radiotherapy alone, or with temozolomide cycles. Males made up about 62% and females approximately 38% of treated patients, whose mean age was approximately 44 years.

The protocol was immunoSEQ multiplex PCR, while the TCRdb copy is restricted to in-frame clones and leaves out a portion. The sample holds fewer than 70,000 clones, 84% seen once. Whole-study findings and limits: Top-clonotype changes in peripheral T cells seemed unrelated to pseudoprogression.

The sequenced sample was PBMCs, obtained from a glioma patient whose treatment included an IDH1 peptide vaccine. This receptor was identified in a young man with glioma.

The CDR3 DNA follows: TGTGCCAGCAGCTTAGATTCCGGGGGGTATGAGCAGTTCTTC. Protein product: CASSLDSGGYEQFF. The chain recombines TRBV7-2 with TRBJ2-1, with 7 nucleotides matching TRBD2. V shed 1 base and J 8 bases; nucleotides not matched to a gene: 5. CDR1 and CDR2 (germline): SGHTA, FQGNSA. CDR3 length equals 14 residues.